These 30 T cell receptor beta chains were all obtained from the same sample, sequenced in a study of OX40 agonist ivuxolimab in advanced cancers. Assay used: immunoSEQ multiplex PCR; TCRdb lists only in-frame clones, some missing. The data show about 50,000 clones, about 91% seen once. The material sequenced was CD4+ or CD8+ T cells sorted from blood, taken in a trial of the OX40 agonist ivuxolimab. The receptors come from an adult with an advanced solid tumor such as melanoma, head and neck, liver or kidney cancer.

The gene calls are TRBV30 and TRBJ2-5; the D gene is possibly TRBD1 (5 bases). The germline CDR1 and CDR2 sequences are GTSNPN and SVGIG (reference sequence). V was cut by 2 bases and J by 5 bases, with 12 bases left in between. The CDR3 has 13 amino acids. CDR3 loop: CAWSYVRVETQYF. The CDR3 nucleotides read TGTGCCTGGAGTTACGTCAGGGTTGAGACCCAGTACTTC.

The chain joins TRBV5-4 to TRBJ1-2; D ambiguous. This CDR3 is 16 amino acids long. The ends were cut back, 4 bases at V and 5 bases at J, with 21 bases in the middle. CDR1 and CDR2 from the germline V gene are SGHNT and YYREEE (reference sequence). CDR3 sequence reads: CASSPPGEAETYGYTF. The CDR3 coding sequence is TGTGCCAGCAGCCCCCCGGGCGAAGCTGAGACTTATGGCTACACCTTC.

This chain connects TRBV15 to TRBJ1-2, with TRBD1 matching over 9 bases. Germline V gene data show CDR1 as LNHNV and CDR2 as YYDKDF (reference sequence). CDR3 length equals 17 residues. Germline trimming cut 0 bases from V and 4 bases from J; bases unmatched to any gene: 9. The CDR3 DNA is TGTGCCACCAGCAGAGATAAGGGACAGGGCCGTATCTATGGCTACACCTTC. Encoded protein: CATSRDKGQGRIYGYTF.

V usage is TRBV4-1 and J usage is TRBJ1-4; 10 nucleotides match TRBD1. Trimming removed 4 bases from V and 8 bases from J; junction bases left unmatched: 7. Germline assignment: CDR1 MGHRA and CDR2 YSYEKL. The CDR3 runs to 15 residues. The CDR3 DNA reads TGCGCCAGCAGCCCTTGGGACAGGGGAGGCGAAAAACTGTTTTTT. Translation gives CASSPWDRGGEKLFF.

V and J are TRBV30 and TRBJ2-3, with a weak D call TRBD2 (6 bases). Germline loops: CDR1 GTSNPN, CDR2 SVGIG (reference sequence). The CDR3 runs 16 residues. V lost 8 bases and J 2 bases, leaving 23 bases between the germline ends. The chain's CDR3 is CARDSGSTHHTDTQYF. CDR3 DNA: TGTGCCCGGGACTCCGGTTCAACCCACCACACAGATACGCAGTATTTT.

This chain connects TRBV27 to TRBJ2-1; 8 positions match TRBD2. Germline lookup yields CDR1 MNHEY and CDR2 SMNVEV (reference sequence). CDR3 length equals 15 residues. V lost 6 bases to trimming and J lost 4 bases; unmatched junction nucleotides: 8. CDR3 region: CASSYREGRYNEQFF. In DNA, the CDR3 is TGTGCCAGCAGCTATCGGGAGGGCCGGTACAATGAGCAGTTCTTC.

The CDR3 spells CASTRAGELNYGYTF. The CDR3 bases are TGTGCCAGCACTCGGGCGGGGGAATTGAACTATGGCTACACCTTC. The chain uses TRBV6-5 and TRBJ1-2; D possibly corresponds to TRBD1 (5 bases). CDR1 and CDR2 from the germline V gene are MNHEY and SVGAGI. The CDR3 is made up of 15 amino acids. The V end was cut by 7 bases, the J end by 2 bases, with 17 bases between.

V and J are TRBV4-1 and TRBJ2-1, with 10 bases that match TRBD2. J lost 5 bases, V lost 4 bases, and 5 bases had no gene match. This CDR3 has 15 residues. CDR1 and CDR2 (germline): MGHRA, YSYEKL. The CDR3 region is CASSPRSGGDNEQFF. The CDR3 DNA reads TGCGCCAGCAGCCCTAGGAGCGGGGGGGACAATGAGCAGTTCTTC.

The chain couples TRBV5-6 to TRBJ2-7, with a weak D call TRBD2 (7 bases). Germline CDR1 reads SGHDT; CDR2 reads YYEEEE. Trimming took 4 bases from V and 5 from J, leaving 13 bases between them. This CDR3 is built from 13 residues. The CDR3 sequence is CASSPGGLHEQYV. In DNA form, the CDR3 reads TGTGCCAGCAGCCCCGGGGGGCTCCACGAGCAGTACGTC.

The V gene is TRBV4-1, the J gene TRBJ2-1, with 8 bases lining up with TRBD1. The CDR3 runs to 15 residues. V shed 1 base and J 5 bases; nucleotides not matched to a gene: 4. Per the germline V gene, CDR1 is MGHRA and CDR2 is YSYEKL. CDR3 amino acids: CASSQGQGRNNEQFF. CDR3 nucleotide sequence: TGCGCCAGCAGCCAAGGACAGGGGCGGAACAATGAGCAGTTCTTC.

The V call is TRBV6-5, the J call TRBJ2-3, with TRBD1 as a possible D gene (6 bases). This CDR3 has 14 residues. Germline lookup yields CDR1 MNHEY and CDR2 SVGAGI. Trimming cost V 2 bases and J 1 base, with 7 bases left between them. The CDR3 coding sequence is TGTGCCAGCAGTTACCAGGGGCGCACAGATACGCAGTATTTT. It encodes CASSYQGRTDTQYF.

Here the CDR3 DNA reads TGTGCCAGCAGCCAAGGCGGAAGCGATGGCTACACCTTC. As protein: CASSQGGSDGYTF. The J gene is TRBJ1-2, the V gene TRBV4-2, with D unresolved. The V end was cut by 1 base, the J end by 6 bases, with 9 bases between. CDR3 size: 13 residues. In germline, CDR1 is LGHNA, CDR2 YNFKEQ.

The chain recombines TRBV27 with TRBJ2-5; no clear D. The CDR3 is 13 amino acids. Germline CDR1 is MNHEY and CDR2 is SMNVEV (reference sequence). With 4 bases removed from V and 1 base from J, the gap between germline ends came to 7 bases. The CDR3 nucleotides are TGTGCCAGCAGTTCACAAGGCCAAGAGACCCAGTACTTC. Protein product: CASSSQGQETQYF.

The J gene is TRBJ2-3, the V gene TRBV5-6; 10 nucleotides line up with TRBD1. The V gene's germline CDR1 is SGHDT and CDR2 YYEEEE. The CDR3 has 18 residues. V lost 0 bases and J lost 0; bases outside the gene matches: 7. CDR3 protein: CASSLVARDRGSTDTQYF. Here the CDR3 DNA reads TGTGCCAGCAGCTTGGTTGCGAGGGACAGGGGAAGCACAGATACGCAGTATTTT.

This clone is a singleton in its sample. The rearrangement joins TRBV6-5 to TRBJ1-5; no clear D. The length of the CDR3 is 10 residues. V lost 5 bases and J 16 bases, leaving 12 bases between the germline ends. Germline CDR1 is MNHEY and CDR2 is SVGAGI. CDR3 amino acids: CASSMEEGHF. The DNA for the CDR3 is TGTGCCAGCAGTATGGAGGAGGGCCATTTT.

The chain combines TRBV7-3 with TRBJ2-3; D could derive from TRBD1 or TRBD2 (5 bases each). CDR3 size: 13 residues. With 1 base removed from V and 9 bases from J, the gap between germline ends came to 11 bases. Germline lookup yields CDR1 SGHTA and CDR2 FQGTGA. The CDR3 DNA follows: TGTGCCAGCAGCTTAATTGGGGGAGACACGCAGTATTTT. Protein product: CASSLIGGDTQYF.

V is TRBV6-5 and J is TRBJ2-5, with D perhaps TRBD2 (5 bases). The length of the CDR3 is 14 residues. V lost 2 bases and J 2 bases, leaving 9 bases between the germline ends. The germline V gene has CDR1 MNHEY and CDR2 SVGAGI. CDR3 residues: CASSYSGPQETQYF. In DNA, the CDR3 is TGTGCCAGCAGTTACAGCGGTCCTCAAGAGACCCAGTACTTC.

The rearrangement joins TRBV6-5 to TRBJ2-1; maybe TRBD1 (6 bases). Germline-derived CDR1 and CDR2 are MNHEY and SVGAGI. The CDR3 is made up of 15 amino acids. Deletions cut 7 bases from V and 5 bases from J, with 18 bases between. CDR3 protein: CASTHWQGPDNEQFF. The CDR3, as DNA: TGTGCCAGCACCCACTGGCAGGGGCCGGACAATGAGCAGTTCTTC.

CDR3 in DNA: TGTGCCAGCAGTGACACTCCCCCGGGGGCGGTCCGTAATGAGCAGTTCTTC. Its translation is CASSDTPPGAVRNEQFF. The chain carries TRBV6-1 and TRBJ2-1; D possibly matches TRBD1 or TRBD2 (6 bases each). Germline V CDR1 and CDR2: MNHNS, SASEGT. V was cut by 3 bases and J by 7 bases, with 22 bases left in between. The CDR3 is 17 amino acids.

V is TRBV27 and J is TRBJ2-4, with 8 bases aligning to TRBD1. V lost 5 bases, J lost 13 bases, and 13 bases stayed unmatched. The germline gives CDR1 MNHEY, CDR2 SMNVEV (reference sequence). The CDR3 runs to 14 residues. In DNA form, the CDR3 reads TGTGCCAGCAGTGTATACAGGGGGGCCTACGCCCAGTACTTC. It translates to CASSVYRGAYAQYF.

This clone is judged medium-sized. The chain links TRBV27 to TRBJ2-3; unclear D gene. V was trimmed by 8 bases and J by 2 bases, leaving 8 bases between them. Germline V lookup: CDR1 MNHEY, CDR2 SMNVEV (reference sequence). The CDR3 length is 12 residues. This chain's CDR3 is CASGILTDTQYF. The CDR3 DNA reads TGTGCCAGCGGAATTCTCACAGATACGCAGTATTTT.

This chain links TRBV4-1 with TRBJ2-3, with 8 bases matching TRBD2. Trimming at V came to 3 bases and at J to 4 bases, leaving 12 bases not matched to a gene. This CDR3 is 17 amino acids long. Per the germline V gene, CDR1 is MGHRA and CDR2 is YSYEKL. The CDR3, as DNA: TGCGCCAGCAGCCATTCCGGGCCAGCGGGGGAGGCAGATACGCAGTATTTT. Protein sequence: CASSHSGPAGEADTQYF.

The chain employs TRBV2 and TRBJ2-2, with 7 nucleotides matching TRBD1. V shed 6 bases, J shed 6 bases, and the junction held 13 bases outside the gene matches. Germline V CDR1 and CDR2: SNHLY, FYNNEI. This CDR3 is built from 16 residues. CDR3 in amino acids: CASSGDRAPRAGELFF. The CDR3 bases are TGTGCCAGCAGCGGCGACAGGGCCCCACGGGCCGGGGAGCTGTTTTTT.

This chain uses TRBV18 with TRBJ2-7, with 9 bases that match TRBD2. Germline V gene data show CDR1 as KGHSH and CDR2 as LQKENI. The CDR3 has 14 amino acids. V dropped 1 base and J dropped 3; count of bases not matched to a gene: 1. CDR3 sequence reads: CASSPLAGDYEQYF. The CDR3 DNA reads as TGTGCCAGCTCACCACTAGCGGGAGACTACGAGCAGTACTTC.

V gene TRBV19 combines with J gene TRBJ2-6, with 9 bases fitting TRBD1. From germline, CDR1 is LNHDA and CDR2 SQIVND (reference sequence). This CDR3 spans 19 amino acids. V trimming: 5 bases; J trimming: 1 base; junction bases outside the gene matches: 12. The CDR3 coding sequence is TGTGCCAGTAGTTATTTACCGGGACAGGGAATATCTGGGGCCAACGTCCTGACTTTC. This gives the protein CASSYLPGQGISGANVLTF.

The chain uses TRBV9 and TRBJ2-1; D is tentatively TRBD1 or TRBD2 (6 bases each). The ends were cut back, 4 bases at V and 4 bases at J, with 18 bases in the middle. Germline V gives CDR1 SGDLS, CDR2 YYNGEE. There are 16 residues in the CDR3. The CDR3, as DNA: TGTGCCAGCAGCCCCTATGGGGGGCTGGGGTACAATGAGCAGTTCTTC. Translating it yields CASSPYGGLGYNEQFF.

The J gene is TRBJ1-1, the V gene TRBV6-5; 11 nucleotides agree with TRBD1. After removal of 8 bases from V and 4 bases from J, the junction contained 9 bases not matched to a gene. Germline V gene lookup returns CDR1 MNHEY and CDR2 SVGAGI. This CDR3 comprises 15 residues. CDR3 DNA: TGTGCCAGCTACGATGGGACAGGGGGGAGCACTGAAGCTTTCTTT. The encoded protein is CASYDGTGGSTEAFF.

The CDR3 coding sequence is TGTGCCAGCAGCGGTGTAGCGACCCTCTACAATGAGCAGTTCTTC. It encodes CASSGVATLYNEQFF. This sequence joins TRBV14 and TRBJ2-1; TRBD2 is a possible D gene (5 bases). The length of the CDR3 is 15 residues. The germline V and J ends were trimmed by 5 bases and 3 bases, with 14 bases remaining between them. Germline V gene lookup returns CDR1 SGHDN and CDR2 FVKESK.

This clone occurred once. The V call is TRBV4-1, the J call TRBJ2-5; 7 bases agree with TRBD2. V shed 4 bases and J 5 bases; nucleotides not matched to a gene: 7. The CDR3 totals 14 residues. Germline V gives CDR1 MGHRA, CDR2 YSYEKL. The CDR3 reads CASSLGLVGETQYF. The CDR3 nucleotides read TGCGCCAGCAGCCTCGGACTAGTCGGGGAGACCCAGTACTTC.

The CDR3 region has the DNA TGCGCCAGCAGCCAAGTGAGGGTTTCCATGAACACTGAAGCTTTCTTT. It codes for CASSQVRVSMNTEAFF. V usage is TRBV4-1 and J usage is TRBJ1-1; D call uncertain. The CDR3 runs 16 residues. V lost 1 base to trimming and J lost 0 bases, with 12 bases between them. Germline CDR1 and CDR2: MGHRA and YSYEKL.